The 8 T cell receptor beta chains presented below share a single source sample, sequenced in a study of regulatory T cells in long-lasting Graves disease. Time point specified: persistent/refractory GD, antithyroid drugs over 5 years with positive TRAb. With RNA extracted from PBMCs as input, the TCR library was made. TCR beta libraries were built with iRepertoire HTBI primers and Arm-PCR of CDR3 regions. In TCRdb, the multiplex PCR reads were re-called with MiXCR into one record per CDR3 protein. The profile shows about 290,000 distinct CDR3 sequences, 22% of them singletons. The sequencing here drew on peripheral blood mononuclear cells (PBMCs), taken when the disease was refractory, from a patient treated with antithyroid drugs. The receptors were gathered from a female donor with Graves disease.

CDR3: CSVATGTAQETQYF. Written as DNA, the CDR3 is TGCAGCGTCGCAACTGGGACAGCCCAAGAGACCCAGTACTTC. The chain joins TRBV29-1 to TRBJ2-5; the match to TRBD1 covers 7 bases. Germline values: CDR1 SQVTM, CDR2 ANQGSEA. Trimming removed 6 bases from V and 1 base from J; junction bases left unmatched: 8. This CDR3 spans 14 amino acids.

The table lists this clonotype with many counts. The CDR3 spells CAAGYGYEQYF. The CDR3 DNA sequence: TGCGCCGCGGGATACGGCTACGAGCAGTACTTC. The chain has TRBV20-1 and TRBJ2-7; weak D call: TRBD2 (6 bases). The CDR3 is 11 residues long. The germline V gene encodes CDR1 DFQATT and CDR2 SNEGSKA (reference sequence).

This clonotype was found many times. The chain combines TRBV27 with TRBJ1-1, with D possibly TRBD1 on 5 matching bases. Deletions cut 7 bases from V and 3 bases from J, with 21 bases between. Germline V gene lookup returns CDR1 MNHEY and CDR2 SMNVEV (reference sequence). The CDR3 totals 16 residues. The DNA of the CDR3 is TGTGCCAGCAAGCACGGCTTAGTGGGGCAAGACACTGAAGCTTTCTTT. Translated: CASKHGLVGQDTEAFF.

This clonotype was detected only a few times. The CDR3 protein is CASSPFDRGDQPQHF. DNA of the CDR3: TGTGCCAGCTCACCCTTCGACAGGGGGGATCAGCCCCAGCATTTT. V is TRBV18 and J is TRBJ1-5; 9 bases align to TRBD1. CDR1 is KGHSH, CDR2 LQKENI, per germline. CDR3 length equals 15 residues. V was pared by 3 bases and J by 5 bases, with 5 bases of the junction left unmatched.

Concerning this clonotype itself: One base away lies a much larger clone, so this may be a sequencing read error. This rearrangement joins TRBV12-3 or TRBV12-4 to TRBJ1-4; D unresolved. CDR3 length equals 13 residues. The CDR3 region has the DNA TGTGCCAGCAGTGATGACCCGAATGGAAAACTGTTTTTT. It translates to CASSDDPNGKLFF.

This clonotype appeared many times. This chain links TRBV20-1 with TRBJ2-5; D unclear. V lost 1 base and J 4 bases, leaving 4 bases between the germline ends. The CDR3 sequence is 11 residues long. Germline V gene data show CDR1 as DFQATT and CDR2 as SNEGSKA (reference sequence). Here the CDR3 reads CSARAGETQYF. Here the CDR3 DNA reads TGCAGTGCTAGAGCGGGAGAGACCCAGTACTTC.

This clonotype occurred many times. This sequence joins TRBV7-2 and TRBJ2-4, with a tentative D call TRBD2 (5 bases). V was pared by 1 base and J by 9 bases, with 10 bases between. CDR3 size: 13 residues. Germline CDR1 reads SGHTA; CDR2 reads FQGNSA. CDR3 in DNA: TGTGCCAGCAGCTTAGGAGGGTCGGTCATTCAGTACTTC. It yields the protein CASSLGGSVIQYF.

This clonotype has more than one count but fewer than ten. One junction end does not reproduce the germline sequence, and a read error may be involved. DNA of the CDR3: TGTGCCAGCAGTCACTCGGACTTGTTTTCCTACGAGCAGTACTTC. As protein: CASSHSDLFSYEQYF. This rearrangement joins TRBV6-2 or TRBV6-3 to TRBJ2-7; a weak D match, TRBD2 (5 bases). CDR1 and CDR2 (germline): MNHEY, SVGEGT. This CDR3 has 15 amino acids.